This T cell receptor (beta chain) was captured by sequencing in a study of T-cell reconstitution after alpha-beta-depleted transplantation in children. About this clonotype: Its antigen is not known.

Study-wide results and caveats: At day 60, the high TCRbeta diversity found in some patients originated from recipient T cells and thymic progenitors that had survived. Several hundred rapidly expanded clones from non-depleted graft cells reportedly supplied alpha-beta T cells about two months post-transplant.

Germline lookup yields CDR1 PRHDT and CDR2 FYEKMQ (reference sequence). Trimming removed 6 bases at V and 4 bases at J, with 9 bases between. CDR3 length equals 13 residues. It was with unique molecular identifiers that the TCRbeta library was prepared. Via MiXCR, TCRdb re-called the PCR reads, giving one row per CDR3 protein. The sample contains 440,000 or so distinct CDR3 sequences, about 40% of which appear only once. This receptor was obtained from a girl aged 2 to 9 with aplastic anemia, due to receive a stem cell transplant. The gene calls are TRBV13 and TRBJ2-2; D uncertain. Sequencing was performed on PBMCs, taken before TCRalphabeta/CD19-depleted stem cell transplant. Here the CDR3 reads CASSSAATGELFF. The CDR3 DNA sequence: TGTGCCAGCAGTTCCGCCGCCACCGGGGAGCTGTTTTTT.